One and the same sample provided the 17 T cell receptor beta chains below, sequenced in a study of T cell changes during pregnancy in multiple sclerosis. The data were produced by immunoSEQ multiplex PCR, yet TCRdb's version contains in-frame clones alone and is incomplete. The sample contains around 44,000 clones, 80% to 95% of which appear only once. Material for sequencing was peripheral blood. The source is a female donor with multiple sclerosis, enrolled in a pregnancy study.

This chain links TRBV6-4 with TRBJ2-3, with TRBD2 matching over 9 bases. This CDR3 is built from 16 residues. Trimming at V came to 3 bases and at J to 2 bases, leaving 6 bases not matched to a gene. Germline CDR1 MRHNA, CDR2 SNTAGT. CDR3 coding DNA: TGTGCCAGCAGTGATGCTAGCGGGACCCCCACAGATACGCAGTATTTT. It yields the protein CASSDASGTPTDTQYF.

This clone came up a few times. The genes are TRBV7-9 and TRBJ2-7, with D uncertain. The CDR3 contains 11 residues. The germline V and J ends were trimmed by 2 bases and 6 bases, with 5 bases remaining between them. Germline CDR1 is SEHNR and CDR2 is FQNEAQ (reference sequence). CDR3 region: CASSLSAEQYF. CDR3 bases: TGTGCCAGCAGCTTATCGGCCGAGCAGTACTTC. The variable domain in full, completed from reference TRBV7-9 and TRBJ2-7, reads DTGVSQNPRHKITKRGQNVTFRCDPISEHNRLYWYRQTLGQGPEFLTYFQNEAQLEKSRLLSDRFSAERPKGSFSTLEIQRTEQGDSAMYLCASSLSAEQYFGPGTRLTVT.

CDR3 nucleotide sequence: TGTGCCAGCAGTTTGATCAGAAGACCTGAAGCTTTCTTT. Translating it yields CASSLIRRPEAFF. The gene calls are TRBV28 and TRBJ1-1; no clear D gene. The V end was cut by 3 bases, the J end by 6 bases, with 11 bases between. This CDR3 has 13 amino acids. The germline gives CDR1 MDHEN, CDR2 SYDVKM. The variable domain in full, completed from reference TRBV28 and TRBJ1-1, reads DVKVTQSSRYLVKRTGEKVFLECVQDMDHENMFWYRQDPGLGLRLIYFSYDVKMKEKGDIPEGYSVSREKKERFSLILESASTNQTSMYLCASSLIRRPEAFFGQGTRLTVV.

The CDR3 loop is CASMGGGLAGEDEQFF. In DNA form, the CDR3 reads TGTGCCAGCATGGGGGGAGGACTAGCGGGAGAGGATGAGCAGTTCTTC. The gene calls are TRBV14 and TRBJ2-1, with 13 bases that match TRBD2. The CDR3 totals 16 residues. The ends lost 7 bases at V and 8 bases at J; junction bases unmatched: 11. Germline V gives CDR1 SGHDN, CDR2 FVKESK.

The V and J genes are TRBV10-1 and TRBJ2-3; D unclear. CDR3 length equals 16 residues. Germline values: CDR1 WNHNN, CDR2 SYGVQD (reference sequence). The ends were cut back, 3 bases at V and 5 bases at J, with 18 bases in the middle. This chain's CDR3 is CASSDRNLANGDTQYF. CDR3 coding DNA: TGCGCCAGCAGTGATAGAAACTTGGCGAATGGAGATACGCAGTATTTT.

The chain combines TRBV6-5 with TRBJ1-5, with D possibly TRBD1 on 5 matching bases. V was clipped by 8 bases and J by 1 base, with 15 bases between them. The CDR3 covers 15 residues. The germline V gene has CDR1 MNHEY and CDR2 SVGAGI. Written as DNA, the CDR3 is TGTGCCAGCGCTACGACGGGGGGGAGCAATCAGCCCCAGCATTTT. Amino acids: CASATTGGSNQPQHF.

The CDR3 reads CASSPGTGGVGETQYF. DNA for the CDR3: TGTGCCAGCTCACCCGGGACAGGGGGCGTCGGAGAGACCCAGTACTTC. This chain links TRBV18 with TRBJ2-5, with 12 bases identical to TRBD1. Germline CDR1 and CDR2: KGHSH and LQKENI. Unmatched junction bases numbered 6, after V lost 3 bases and J lost 4 bases. The CDR3 totals 16 residues. Full variable domain (remainder filled in from reference TRBV18 and TRBJ2-5): NAGVMQNPRHLVRRRGQEARLRCSPMKGHSHVYWYRQLPEEGLKFMVYLQKENIIDESGMPKERFSAEFPKEGPSILRIQQVVRGDSAAYFCASSPGTGGVGETQYFGPGTRLLVL.

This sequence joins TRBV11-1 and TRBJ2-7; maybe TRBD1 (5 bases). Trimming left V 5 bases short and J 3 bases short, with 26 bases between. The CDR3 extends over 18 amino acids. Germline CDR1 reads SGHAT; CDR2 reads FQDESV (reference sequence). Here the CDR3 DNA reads TGTGCCAGCAGCCCCCTTCTCTGGCGGAAGAACAGGTACTACGAGCAGTACTTC. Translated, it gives CASSPLLWRKNRYYEQYF.

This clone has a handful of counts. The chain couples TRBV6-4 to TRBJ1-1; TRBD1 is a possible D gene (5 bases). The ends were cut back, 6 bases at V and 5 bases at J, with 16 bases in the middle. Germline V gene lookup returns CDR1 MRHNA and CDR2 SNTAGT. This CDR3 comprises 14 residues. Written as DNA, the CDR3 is TGTGCCAGCAGGGAGGGACCTGGGTTTACTGAAGCTTTCTTT. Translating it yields CASREGPGFTEAFF.

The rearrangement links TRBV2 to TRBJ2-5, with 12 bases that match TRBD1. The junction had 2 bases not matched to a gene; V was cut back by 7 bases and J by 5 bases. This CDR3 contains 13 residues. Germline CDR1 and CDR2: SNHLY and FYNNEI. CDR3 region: CASKGTGGETQYF. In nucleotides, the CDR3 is TGTGCCAGCAAAGGGACAGGGGGCGAGACCCAGTACTTC.

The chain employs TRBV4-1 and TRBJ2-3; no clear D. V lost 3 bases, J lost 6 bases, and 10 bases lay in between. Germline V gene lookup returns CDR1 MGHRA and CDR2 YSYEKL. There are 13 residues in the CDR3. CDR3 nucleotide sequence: TGCGCCAGCAGCCAGGTCGGGCTGGATACGCAGTATTTT. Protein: CASSQVGLDTQYF.

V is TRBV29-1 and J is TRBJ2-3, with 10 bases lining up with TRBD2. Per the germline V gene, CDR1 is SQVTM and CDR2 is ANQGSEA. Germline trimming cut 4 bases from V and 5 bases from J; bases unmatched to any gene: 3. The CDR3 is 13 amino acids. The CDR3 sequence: CSVASGRVDTQYF. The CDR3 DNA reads TGCAGCGTTGCTAGCGGGAGAGTAGATACGCAGTATTTT.

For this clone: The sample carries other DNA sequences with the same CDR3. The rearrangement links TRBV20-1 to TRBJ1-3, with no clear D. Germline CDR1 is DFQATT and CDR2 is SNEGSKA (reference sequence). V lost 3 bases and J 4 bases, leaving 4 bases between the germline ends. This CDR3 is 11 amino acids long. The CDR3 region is CSARTGNTIYF. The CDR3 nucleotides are TGCAGTGCTAGGACAGGAAACACCATATATTTT.

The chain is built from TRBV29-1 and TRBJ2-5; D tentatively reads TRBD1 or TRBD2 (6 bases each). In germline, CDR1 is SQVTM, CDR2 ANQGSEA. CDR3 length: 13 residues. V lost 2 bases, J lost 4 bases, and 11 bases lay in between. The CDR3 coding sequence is TGCAGCGTTGAACGGGGGCTGGGAGAGACCCAGTACTTC. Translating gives CSVERGLGETQYF.

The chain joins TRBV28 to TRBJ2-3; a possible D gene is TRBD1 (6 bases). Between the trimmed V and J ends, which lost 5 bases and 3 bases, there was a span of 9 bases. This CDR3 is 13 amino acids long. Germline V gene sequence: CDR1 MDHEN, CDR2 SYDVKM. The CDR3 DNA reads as TGTGCCAGCAGTCTACAGGGAACAGATACGCAGTATTTT. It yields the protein CASSLQGTDTQYF.

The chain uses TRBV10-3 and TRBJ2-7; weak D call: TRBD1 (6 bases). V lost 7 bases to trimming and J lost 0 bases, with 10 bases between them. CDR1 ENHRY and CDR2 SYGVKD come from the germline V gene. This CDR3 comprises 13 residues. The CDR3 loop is CAITQGSSYEQYF. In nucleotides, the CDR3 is TGTGCCATCACGCAGGGGTCCTCCTACGAGCAGTACTTC.

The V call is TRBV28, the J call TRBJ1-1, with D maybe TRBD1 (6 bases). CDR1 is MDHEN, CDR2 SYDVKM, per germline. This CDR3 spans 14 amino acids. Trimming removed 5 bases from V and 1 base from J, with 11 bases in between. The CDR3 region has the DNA TGTGCCAGCAGTAGAGGGGGGGCGAACACTGAAGCTTTCTTT. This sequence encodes CASSRGGANTEAFF.